This T cell receptor (beta chain) was sequenced for a study of control samples from healthy donors and cancer patients. The CDR3 runs 12 residues. Germline V gives CDR1 SGHVS, CDR2 FQNEAQ. Trimming took off 5 bases at V and 3 bases at J, with 5 bases between the two ends. The method was immunoSEQ multiplex PCR; TCRdb's version includes in-frame clones alone and lacks a portion of them. This sample has about 140,000 clones, with roughly 90% found just once. This receptor was identified in a man aged 30-40 years in good health. Sequencing was done on a sample of blood. V is TRBV7-8 and J is TRBJ2-1; D unresolved. CDR3 protein: CASSTDYNEQFF. The CDR3 coding sequence is TGTGCCAGCAGCACGGACTACAATGAGCAGTTCTTC.